Following are 29 T cell receptor beta chains from one sample sequenced in a study of vaccination and CD4 T cells after COVID-19. Their cognate antigens are unknown. The Oncomine TCR Beta short-read assay was applied to DNA of cultured CD4+ T cells. Using its own MiXCR run on the PCR reads, TCRdb lists one record per CDR3 protein. Among fewer than 20,000 distinct CDR3 sequences listed, roughly half were seen once. The treatment is: roughly ten-day PBMC culture with coronavirus spike peptide pools or control peptides (ViraFEST assay). Sequencing was performed on CD4+ T cells from blood, cultured in vitro. These receptors were taken from a human donor who had recovered from COVID-19.

This clonotype was seen just once. This chain uses TRBV2 with TRBJ2-5; the match to TRBD1 covers 7 bases. The junction had 10 bases not matched to a gene; V was cut back by 4 bases and J by 5 bases. Per the germline V gene, CDR1 is SNHLY and CDR2 is FYNNEI. The CDR3 runs to 15 residues. The CDR3 DNA reads as TGTGCCAGCAGTGTCACCCAAGGGGGCCGGGAGACCCAGTACTTC. Its translation: CASSVTQGGRETQYF.

The V gene is TRBV11-2, the J gene TRBJ2-2, with D maybe TRBD2 (5 bases). The CDR3 covers 15 residues. The germline gives CDR1 SGHAT, CDR2 FQNNGV. The ends were cut back, 7 bases at V and 3 bases at J, with 15 bases in the middle. CDR3 sequence reads: CASIRSGVHTGELFF. The CDR3, as DNA: TGTGCCAGCATCCGTTCCGGGGTTCACACCGGGGAGCTGTTTTTT.

The chain employs TRBV6-5 and TRBJ1-3; 9 positions agree with TRBD1. CDR1 is MNHEY and CDR2 is SVGAGI in the germline V gene. The CDR3 runs to 15 residues. The V and J ends lost 3 bases and 3 bases, in that order; junction bases with no gene match: 3. In nucleotides, the CDR3 is TGTGCCAGCAGTTATACAGGGGGCTTTGGAAACACCATATATTTT. It codes for CASSYTGGFGNTIYF.

The chain joins TRBV20-1 to TRBJ1-5; D is possibly TRBD1 (6 bases). Germline-derived CDR1 and CDR2 are DFQATT and SNEGSKA (reference sequence). This CDR3 contains 17 residues. V was shortened by 0 bases and J by 1 base, with 16 bases between the two germline ends. The DNA for the CDR3 is TGCAGTGCTAGAGATGGGGGCAGGGCGTGGAGCAATCAGCCCCAGCATTTT. Translation gives CSARDGGRAWSNQPQHF.

The sample holds a few counts of this clonotype. The gene calls are TRBV5-1 and TRBJ1-6; tentatively, D is TRBD1 (5 bases). The germline gives CDR1 SGHRS, CDR2 YFSETQ. Deletions cut 8 bases from V and 9 bases from J, with 15 bases between. The CDR3 loop spans 13 amino acids. CDR3 loop: CARQVYRGSPLHF. CDR3 in DNA: TGCGCCAGACAGGTGTATCGTGGTTCACCCCTCCACTTT.

This clonotype was picked up a small number of times. The chain carries TRBV24-1 and TRBJ2-2; 10 bases agree with TRBD2. Trimming cost V 1 base and J 5 bases; bases outside gene matches: 9. From germline, CDR1 is KGHDR and CDR2 SFDVKD. The length of the CDR3 is 18 residues. CDR3 residues: CATSDLGPSGSWTGELFF. The CDR3 DNA reads TGTGCCACCAGTGATTTAGGCCCTAGCGGGAGCTGGACCGGGGAGCTGTTTTTT.

This chain links TRBV20-1 with TRBJ2-3; D perhaps matches TRBD2 (6 bases). V lost 6 bases to trimming and J lost 4 bases, with 14 bases between them. Germline V lookup: CDR1 DFQATT, CDR2 SNEGSKA (reference sequence). The CDR3 sequence is 13 residues long. DNA of the CDR3: TGCAGTGCCCGGGACTTAGTCGCAGATACGCAGTATTTT. Its protein is CSARDLVADTQYF.

The gene calls are TRBV27 and TRBJ2-5; 11 positions agree with TRBD1. The CDR3 totals 19 residues. The trim removed 4 bases at V and 1 base at J, leaving 14 bases unmatched. Per the germline V gene, CDR1 is MNHEY and CDR2 is SMNVEV (reference sequence). Here the CDR3 DNA reads TGTGCCAGCAGTTCCTATACTACAACCGGGACAGGGGGCCAAGAGACCCAGTACTTC. This translates into CASSSYTTTGTGGQETQYF.

The genes are TRBV18 and TRBJ1-1; D uncertain. Germline CDR1 and CDR2: KGHSH and LQKENI. The germline V and J ends were trimmed by 0 bases and 5 bases, with 13 bases remaining between them. The length of the CDR3 is 15 residues. The CDR3 is CASSPPAVERTEAFF. The CDR3 DNA sequence: TGTGCCAGCTCACCACCGGCGGTAGAGAGAACTGAAGCTTTCTTT.

The chain has TRBV20-1 and TRBJ2-1; D perhaps matches TRBD1 (6 bases). CDR3 size: 17 residues. Trimming took 1 base from V and 7 from J, leaving 23 bases between them. Per the germline V gene, CDR1 is DFQATT and CDR2 is SNEGSKA (reference sequence). The CDR3 nucleotides are TGCAGTGCTAGAGGTCTACCGATACAGGGTACGGGGAATGAGCAGTTCTTC. This codes for CSARGLPIQGTGNEQFF.

This clonotype was seen a few times. This rearrangement joins TRBV19 to TRBJ1-6; 7 bases align to TRBD1. The junction had 9 bases not matched to a gene; V was cut back by 5 bases and J by 8 bases. CDR3 size: 15 residues. Per the germline V gene, CDR1 is LNHDA and CDR2 is SQIVND (reference sequence). CDR3 loop: CASSLRQGGYSPLHF. Here the CDR3 DNA reads TGTGCCAGTAGTCTCCGACAGGGTGGTTATTCACCCCTCCACTTT.

This rearrangement joins TRBV20-1 to TRBJ1-2; TRBD1 might be the D (5 bases). Trimming removed 6 bases at V and 0 bases at J, with 14 bases between. Germline lookup yields CDR1 DFQATT and CDR2 SNEGSKA (reference sequence). This CDR3 contains 14 residues. The CDR3 sequence is CSAGDREANYGYTF. In nucleotides, the CDR3 is TGCAGTGCGGGGGACCGGGAAGCTAACTATGGCTACACCTTC.

V and J are TRBV6-1 and TRBJ1-5, with 7 nucleotides matching TRBD1. The germline V gene encodes CDR1 MNHNS and CDR2 SASEGT. The CDR3 length is 13 residues. V gave up 4 bases and J gave up 6 bases; unmatched junction bases: 3. The CDR3 bases are TGTGCCAGCAGTGTCAGGGGGGGTCAGCCCCAGCATTTT. Its translation is CASSVRGGQPQHF.

This clonotype appeared a single time. This chain joins TRBV28 and TRBJ2-7; 8 positions agree with TRBD1. Germline assignment: CDR1 MDHEN and CDR2 SYDVKM. V shed 7 bases, J shed 4 bases, and the junction held 9 bases outside the gene matches. CDR3 length: 14 amino acids. As DNA, the CDR3 is TGTGCCAGCACTCATAGGCAGGGGGCATACGAGCAGTACTTC. It encodes CASTHRQGAYEQYF.

For the CDR3, the DNA is TGTGCCAGTAGTATACAGAGCGGACCGACCAAAAACATTCAGTACTTC. Encoded protein: CASSIQSGPTKNIQYF. The J gene is TRBJ2-4, the V gene TRBV19, with TRBD2 as a possible D gene (5 bases). This CDR3 contains 16 residues. The germline V gene has CDR1 LNHDA and CDR2 SQIVND (reference sequence). Trimming left V 2 bases short and J 2 bases short, with 13 bases between.

The chain links TRBV12-3 or TRBV12-4 to TRBJ2-1; 8 nucleotides match TRBD2. V shed 5 bases, J shed 6 bases, and the junction held 9 bases outside the gene matches. The length of the CDR3 is 15 residues. CDR3 bases: TGTGCCAGCAGTCCCGGGACTAGGGGACGCAATGAGCAGTTCTTC. Translating gives CASSPGTRGRNEQFF.

The genes are TRBV20-1 and TRBJ1-1; weak D call: TRBD1 (6 bases). V was clipped by 4 bases and J by 0 bases, with 15 bases between them. The CDR3 spans 15 residues. Looked up from germline, CDR1 is DFQATT and CDR2 is SNEGSKA (reference sequence). CDR3 loop: CSAKSGTSMNTEAFF. The CDR3 region has the DNA TGCAGTGCTAAATCCGGGACATCAATGAACACTGAAGCTTTCTTT.

V usage is TRBV7-9 and J usage is TRBJ2-6; D is uncertain. Germline V lookup: CDR1 SEHNR, CDR2 FQNEAQ (reference sequence). V lost 3 bases and J lost 2, with 8 bases in between. CDR3 length: 15 amino acids. The CDR3 nucleotides read TGTGCCAGCAGCTTCCATAAGGCTGGGGCCAACGTCCTGACTTTC. This sequence encodes CASSFHKAGANVLTF. Looking up the rest from reference TRBV7-9 and TRBJ2-6 gives the full variable domain: DTGVSQNPRHKITKRGQNVTFRCDPISEHNRLYWYRQTLGQGPEFLTYFQNEAQLEKSRLLSDRFSAERPKGSFSTLEIQRTEQGDSAMYLCASSFHKAGANVLTFGAGSRLTVL.

The chain uses TRBV7-8 and TRBJ1-4; D is uncertain. CDR1 and CDR2 (germline): SGHVS, FQNEAQ. The length of the CDR3 is 14 residues. V lost 5 bases to trimming and J lost 7 bases, with 14 bases between them. CDR3 region: CASSPISKREKLFF. In DNA, the CDR3 is TGTGCCAGCAGCCCCATAAGTAAGCGTGAAAAACTGTTTTTT.

This clonotype was seen only a few times. This rearrangement joins TRBV18 to TRBJ2-3; TRBD2 matches 7 bases. Germline V lookup: CDR1 KGHSH, CDR2 LQKENI. This CDR3 spans 16 amino acids. The J segment lost 5 bases and the V segment lost 2 bases, leaving 10 bases of the junction unmatched. The CDR3 here is CASSPFSGGQVDTQYF. The CDR3 DNA is TGTGCCAGCTCACCATTTTCGGGAGGCCAGGTAGATACGCAGTATTTT.

The sample holds a few counts of this clonotype. This chain connects TRBV19 to TRBJ1-1, with 7 bases aligning to TRBD1. This CDR3 is built from 14 residues. The V gene end was trimmed by 4 bases and the J gene end by 1 base; junction bases not matched to a gene: 3. Germline V gene lookup returns CDR1 LNHDA and CDR2 SQIVND (reference sequence). In nucleotides, the CDR3 is TGTGCCAGTAGTAGGGCAGGGGGGAACACTGAAGCTTTCTTT. It is translated as CASSRAGGNTEAFF.

The V gene is TRBV20-1, the J gene TRBJ1-6; D remains ambiguous. Germline V gives CDR1 DFQATT, CDR2 SNEGSKA (reference sequence). CDR3 length equals 15 residues. The V gene lost 1 base and the J gene lost 2 bases, with 9 bases spanning the gap. The CDR3: CSARALGTYNSPLHF. The CDR3 nucleotides read TGCAGTGCTAGAGCCCTTGGGACCTATAATTCACCCCTCCACTTT.

This clonotype has just a few counts. The J gene is TRBJ1-5, the V gene TRBV6-1; TRBD1 matches 7 bases. The CDR3 is made up of 16 amino acids. With 4 bases clipped from V and 0 bases from J, the junction kept 6 bases outside the gene matches. Germline CDR1 MNHNS, CDR2 SASEGT. CDR3 residues: CASSGDRVYSNQPQHF. The CDR3 nucleotides read TGTGCCAGCAGTGGTGACAGGGTCTATAGCAATCAGCCCCAGCATTTT.

V and J are TRBV27 and TRBJ2-6; D gene uncertain. This CDR3 comprises 14 residues. Germline CDR1 MNHEY, CDR2 SMNVEV (reference sequence). Trimming left V 4 bases short and J 3 bases short, with 7 bases between. Written as DNA, the CDR3 is TGTGCCAGCAGTTCTGAGGTTGGGGCCAACGTCCTGACTTTC. This translates into CASSSEVGANVLTF. The whole variable domain, remainder taken from reference TRBV27 and TRBJ2-6, is EAQVTQNPRYLITVTGKKLTVTCSQNMNHEYMSWYRQDPGLGLRQIYYSMNVEVTDKGDVPEGYKVSRKEKRNFPLILESPSPNQTSLYFCASSSEVGANVLTFGAGSRLTVL.

This clonotype was counted between two and nine times. The chain couples TRBV11-2 to TRBJ2-7; the D is unclear. The CDR3 length is 14 residues. CDR1 and CDR2 (germline): SGHAT, FQNNGV. Trimming took 3 bases from V and 3 from J, leaving 12 bases between them. CDR3 protein: CASSLNVRSYEQYF. The CDR3 DNA reads TGTGCCAGCAGCTTGAACGTAAGAAGCTACGAGCAGTACTTC.

V is TRBV18 and J is TRBJ2-3, with D perhaps given as TRBD1 or TRBD2 (5 bases each). CDR1 is KGHSH, CDR2 LQKENI, per germline. The V gene lost 4 bases and the J gene lost 6 bases, with 20 bases spanning the gap. This CDR3 region has 16 residues. The CDR3 nucleotides are TGTGCCAGCTCACTCGGGGCAGTCCAATTTCAGGATACGCAGTATTTT. It yields the protein CASSLGAVQFQDTQYF.

This clonotype was seen a single time. V and J are TRBV20-1 and TRBJ2-7; 8 positions agree with TRBD2. Per germline, CDR1 DFQATT and CDR2 SNEGSKA (reference sequence). The V gene end was trimmed by 0 bases and the J gene end by 2 bases; junction bases not matched to a gene: 12. The CDR3 is made up of 17 amino acids. CDR3 coding DNA: TGCAGTGCTAGAGATCCCAGCGGGAGCTTTTTTGCCTACGAGCAGTACTTC. Translating gives CSARDPSGSFFAYEQYF.

The V call is TRBV19, the J call TRBJ1-2; 10 bases align to TRBD1. There are 15 residues in the CDR3. The V gene end was trimmed by 3 bases and the J gene end by 8 bases; junction bases not matched to a gene: 9. Germline CDR1 LNHDA, CDR2 SQIVND (reference sequence). The CDR3 spells CASSMPPGQGIGYTF. The DNA for the CDR3 is TGTGCCAGTAGTATGCCTCCGGGACAGGGGATCGGCTACACCTTC.

This rearrangement joins TRBV5-8 to TRBJ1-1; 7 nucleotides line up with TRBD1. Germline V lookup: CDR1 SGHTS, CDR2 YDEGEE. V shed 4 bases, J shed 7 bases, and the junction held 4 bases outside the gene matches. The CDR3 runs 12 residues. Here the CDR3 DNA reads TGTGCCAGCAGCCAGACAGGGTTTGAAGCTTTCTTT. It encodes CASSQTGFEAFF. The full variable domain, with the rest looked up from reference TRBV5-8 and TRBJ1-1, is EAGVTQSPTHLIKTRGQQATLRCSPISGHTSVYWYQQALGLGLQFLLWYDEGEERNRGNFPPRFSGRQFPNYSSELNVNALELEDSALYLCASSQTGFEAFFGQGTRLTVV.